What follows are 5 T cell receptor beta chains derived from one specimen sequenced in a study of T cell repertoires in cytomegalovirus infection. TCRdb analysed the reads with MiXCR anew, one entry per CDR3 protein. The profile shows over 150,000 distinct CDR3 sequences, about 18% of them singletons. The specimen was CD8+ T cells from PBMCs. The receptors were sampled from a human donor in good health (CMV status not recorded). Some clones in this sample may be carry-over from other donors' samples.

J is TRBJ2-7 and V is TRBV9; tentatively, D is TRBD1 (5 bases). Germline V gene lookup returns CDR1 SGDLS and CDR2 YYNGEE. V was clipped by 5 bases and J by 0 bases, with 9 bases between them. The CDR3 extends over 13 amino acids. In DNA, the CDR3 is TGTGCCAGCAGTGACAGTAGCTCCTACGAGCAGTACTTC. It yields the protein CASSDSSSYEQYF.

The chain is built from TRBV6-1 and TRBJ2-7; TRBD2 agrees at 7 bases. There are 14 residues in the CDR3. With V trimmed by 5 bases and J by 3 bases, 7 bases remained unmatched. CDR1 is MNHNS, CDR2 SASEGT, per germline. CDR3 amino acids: CASSPFGGGYEQYF. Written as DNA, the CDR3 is TGTGCCAGCAGTCCATTTGGCGGGGGCTACGAGCAGTACTTC.

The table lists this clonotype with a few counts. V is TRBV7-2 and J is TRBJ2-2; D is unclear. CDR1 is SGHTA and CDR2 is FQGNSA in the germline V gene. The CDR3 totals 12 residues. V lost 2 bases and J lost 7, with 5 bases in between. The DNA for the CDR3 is TGTGCCAGCAGCTTAATGCGCGGGGAGCTGTTTTTT. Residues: CASSLMRGELFF.

This CDR3 reads CASSLYPDGYTF. The CDR3 DNA sequence: TGTGCCAGCAGCTTATACCCGGATGGCTACACCTTC. The chain uses TRBV7-3 and TRBJ1-2; D gene ambiguous. This CDR3 has 12 residues. CDR1 is SGHTA, CDR2 FQGTGA, per germline. Trimming shortened V by 2 bases and J by 6 bases, and 7 bases separated the two germline ends.

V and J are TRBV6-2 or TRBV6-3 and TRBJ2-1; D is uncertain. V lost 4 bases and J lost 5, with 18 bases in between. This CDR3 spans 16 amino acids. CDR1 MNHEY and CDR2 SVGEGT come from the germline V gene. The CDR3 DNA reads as TGTGCCAGCAGTTCGCGTCAGATTCAAGGTCACAATGAGCAGTTCTTC. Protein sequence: CASSSRQIQGHNEQFF.